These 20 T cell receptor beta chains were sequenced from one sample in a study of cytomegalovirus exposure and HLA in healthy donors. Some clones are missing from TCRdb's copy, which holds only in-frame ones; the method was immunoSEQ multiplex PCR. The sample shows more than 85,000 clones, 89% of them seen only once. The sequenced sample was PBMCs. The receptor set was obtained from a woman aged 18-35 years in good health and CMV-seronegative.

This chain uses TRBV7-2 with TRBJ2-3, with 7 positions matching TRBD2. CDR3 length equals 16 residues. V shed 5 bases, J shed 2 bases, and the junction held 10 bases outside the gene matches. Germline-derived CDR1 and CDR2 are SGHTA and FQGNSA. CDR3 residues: CASSDGLGGNTDTQYF. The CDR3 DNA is TGTGCCAGCAGCGACGGACTAGGCGGTAACACAGATACGCAGTATTTT.

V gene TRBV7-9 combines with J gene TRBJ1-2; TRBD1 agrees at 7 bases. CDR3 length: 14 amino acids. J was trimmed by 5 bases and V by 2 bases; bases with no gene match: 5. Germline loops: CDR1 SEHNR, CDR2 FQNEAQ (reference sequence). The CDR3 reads CASSLNRGVYGYTF. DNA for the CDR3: TGTGCCAGCAGCTTAAACAGGGGAGTATATGGCTACACCTTC.

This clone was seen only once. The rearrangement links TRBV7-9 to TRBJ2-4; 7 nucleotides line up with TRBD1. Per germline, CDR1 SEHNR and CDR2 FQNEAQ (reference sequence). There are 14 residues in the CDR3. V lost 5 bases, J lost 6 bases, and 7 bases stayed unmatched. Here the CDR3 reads CASSPQGFGNIQYF. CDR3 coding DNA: TGTGCCAGCAGCCCACAGGGGTTCGGAAACATTCAGTACTTC.

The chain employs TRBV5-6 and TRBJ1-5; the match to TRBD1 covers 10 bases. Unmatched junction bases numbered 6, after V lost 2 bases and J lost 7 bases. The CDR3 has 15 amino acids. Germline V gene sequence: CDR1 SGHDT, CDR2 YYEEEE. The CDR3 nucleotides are TGTGCCAGCAGCTTCCGACAGGGGGCAGAGCAGCCCCAGCATTTT. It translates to CASSFRQGAEQPQHF. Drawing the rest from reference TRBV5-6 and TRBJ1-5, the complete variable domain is DAGVTQSPTHLIKTRGQQVTLRCSPKSGHDTVSWYQQALGQGPQFIFQYYEEEERQRGNFPDRFSGHQFPNYSSELNVNALLLGDSALYLCASSFRQGAEQPQHFGDGTRLSIL.

Here the CDR3 DNA reads TGCGCCAGCAGCCCCACGAGGGGGATGGGCACAGATACGCAGTATTTT. This sequence encodes CASSPTRGMGTDTQYF. The gene calls are TRBV4-1 and TRBJ2-3; a possible D gene is TRBD1 (6 bases). CDR1 and CDR2 from the germline V gene are MGHRA and YSYEKL. This CDR3 region has 16 residues. Between the trimmed V and J ends, which lost 4 bases and 1 base, there was a span of 15 bases.

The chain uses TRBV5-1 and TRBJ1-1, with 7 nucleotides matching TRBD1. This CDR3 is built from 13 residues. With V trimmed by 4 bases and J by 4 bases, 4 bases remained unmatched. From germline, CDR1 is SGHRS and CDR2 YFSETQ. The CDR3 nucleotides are TGCGCCAGCAGCGTGACAGGGCGCACTGAAGCTTTCTTT. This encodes CASSVTGRTEAFF.

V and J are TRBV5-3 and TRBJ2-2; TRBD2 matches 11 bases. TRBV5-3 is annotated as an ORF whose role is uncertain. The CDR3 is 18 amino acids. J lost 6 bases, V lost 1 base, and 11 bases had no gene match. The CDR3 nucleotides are TGTGCCAGAAGCTTGAGTGGTAGCGGGAGGGCCGTTCCCGGGGAGCTGTTTTTT. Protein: CARSLSGSGRAVPGELFF.

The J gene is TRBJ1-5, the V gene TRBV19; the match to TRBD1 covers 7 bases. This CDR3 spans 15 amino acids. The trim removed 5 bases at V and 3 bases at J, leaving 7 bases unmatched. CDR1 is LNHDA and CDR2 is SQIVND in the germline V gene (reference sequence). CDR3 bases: TGTGCCAGTAGTGCAACAGGGGCCTACAATCAGCCCCAGCATTTT. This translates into CASSATGAYNQPQHF.

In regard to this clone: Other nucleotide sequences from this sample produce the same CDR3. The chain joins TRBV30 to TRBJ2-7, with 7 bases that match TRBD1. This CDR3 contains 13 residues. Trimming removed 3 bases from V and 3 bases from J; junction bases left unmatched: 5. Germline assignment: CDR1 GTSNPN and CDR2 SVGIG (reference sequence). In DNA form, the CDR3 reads TGTGCCTGGAGCTCGGGACAGAACTACGAGCAGTACTTC. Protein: CAWSSGQNYEQYF.

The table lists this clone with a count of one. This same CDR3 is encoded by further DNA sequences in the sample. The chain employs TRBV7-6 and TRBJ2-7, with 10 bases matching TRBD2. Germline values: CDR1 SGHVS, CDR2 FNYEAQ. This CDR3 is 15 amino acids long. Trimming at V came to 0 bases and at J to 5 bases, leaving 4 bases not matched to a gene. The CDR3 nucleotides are TGTGCCAGCAGCTTAGCCGGAGCGGGAGGGCACGAGCAGTACTTC. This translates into CASSLAGAGGHEQYF.

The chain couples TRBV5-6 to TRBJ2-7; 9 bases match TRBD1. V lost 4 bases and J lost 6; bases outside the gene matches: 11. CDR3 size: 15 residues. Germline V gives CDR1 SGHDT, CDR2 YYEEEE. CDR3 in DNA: TGTGCCAGCAGCCAATTTCCGGGACAGGGCTCCGAGCAGTACTTC. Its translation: CASSQFPGQGSEQYF. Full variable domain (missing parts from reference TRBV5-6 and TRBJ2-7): DAGVTQSPTHLIKTRGQQVTLRCSPKSGHDTVSWYQQALGQGPQFIFQYYEEEERQRGNFPDRFSGHQFPNYSSELNVNALLLGDSALYLCASSQFPGQGSEQYFGPGTRLTVT.

CDR3 in amino acids: CASSTPQGGYPKNIQYF. In DNA, the CDR3 is TGTGCCAGTAGTACCCCACAGGGTGGCTATCCCAAAAACATTCAGTACTTC. The chain couples TRBV19 to TRBJ2-4; tentatively, D is TRBD1 (6 bases). V was trimmed by 4 bases and J by 2 bases, leaving 18 bases between them. Germline-derived CDR1 and CDR2 are LNHDA and SQIVND (reference sequence). The CDR3 contains 17 residues.

As DNA, the CDR3 is TGTGCCAGTACTGAGACTGAGACCCCTGGCTACACCTTC. Amino acid sequence: CASTETETPGYTF. This chain connects TRBV19 to TRBJ1-2; D gene unclear. Deletions cut 7 bases from V and 7 bases from J, with 16 bases between. This CDR3 region has 13 residues. Germline CDR1 LNHDA, CDR2 SQIVND (reference sequence).

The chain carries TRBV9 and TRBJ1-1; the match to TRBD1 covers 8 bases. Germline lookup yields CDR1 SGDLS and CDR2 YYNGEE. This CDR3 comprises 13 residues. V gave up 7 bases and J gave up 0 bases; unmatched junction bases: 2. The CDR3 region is CASGQGMNTEAFF. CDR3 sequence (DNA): TGTGCCAGCGGACAGGGAATGAACACTGAAGCTTTCTTT.

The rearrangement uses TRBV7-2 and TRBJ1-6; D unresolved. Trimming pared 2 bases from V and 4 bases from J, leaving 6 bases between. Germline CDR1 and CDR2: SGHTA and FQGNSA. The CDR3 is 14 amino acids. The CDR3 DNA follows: TGTGCCAGCAGCTTATTGACTTATAATTCACCCCTCCACTTT. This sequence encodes CASSLLTYNSPLHF.

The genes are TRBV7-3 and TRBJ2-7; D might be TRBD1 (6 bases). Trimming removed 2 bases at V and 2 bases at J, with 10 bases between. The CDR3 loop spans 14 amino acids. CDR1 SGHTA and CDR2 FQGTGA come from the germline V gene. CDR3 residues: CASSLGTGPYEQYF. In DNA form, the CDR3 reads TGTGCCAGCAGCTTAGGAACAGGGCCCTACGAGCAGTACTTC.

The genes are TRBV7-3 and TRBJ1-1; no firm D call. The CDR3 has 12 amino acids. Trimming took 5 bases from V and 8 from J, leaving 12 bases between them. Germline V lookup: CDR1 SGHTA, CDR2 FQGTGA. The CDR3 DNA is TGTGCCAGCAGCAACCGGGAAGGGGAAGCTTTCTTT. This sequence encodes CASSNREGEAFF.

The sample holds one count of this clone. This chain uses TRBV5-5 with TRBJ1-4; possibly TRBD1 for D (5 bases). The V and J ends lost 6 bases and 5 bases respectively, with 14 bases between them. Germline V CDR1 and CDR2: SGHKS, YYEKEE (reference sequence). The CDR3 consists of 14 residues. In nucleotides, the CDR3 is TGTGCCAGCACCCCGTTGGGGGGGAATGAAAAACTGTTTTTT. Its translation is CASTPLGGNEKLFF. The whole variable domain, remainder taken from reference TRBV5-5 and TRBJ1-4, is DAGVTQSPTHLIKTRGQQVTLRCSPISGHKSVSWYQQVLGQGPQFIFQYYEKEERGRGNFPDRFSARQFPNYSSELNVNALLLGDSALYLCASTPLGGNEKLFFGSGTQLSVL.

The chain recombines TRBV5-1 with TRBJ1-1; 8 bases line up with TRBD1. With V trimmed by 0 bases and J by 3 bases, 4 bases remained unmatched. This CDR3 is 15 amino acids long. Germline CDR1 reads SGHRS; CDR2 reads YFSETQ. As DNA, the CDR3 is TGCGCCAGCAGCTTGGGCCAGGGGGCTGACACTGAAGCTTTCTTT. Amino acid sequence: CASSLGQGADTEAFF.

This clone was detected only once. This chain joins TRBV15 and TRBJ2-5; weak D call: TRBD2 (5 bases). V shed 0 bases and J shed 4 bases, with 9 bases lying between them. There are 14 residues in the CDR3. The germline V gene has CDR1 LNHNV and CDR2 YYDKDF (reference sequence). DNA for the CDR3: TGTGCCACCAGCAGAGATCCGGGGAGAGAGACCCAGTACTTC. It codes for CATSRDPGRETQYF. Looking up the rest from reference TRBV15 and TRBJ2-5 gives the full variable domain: DAMVIQNPRYQVTQFGKPVTLSCSQTLNHNVMYWYQQKSSQAPKLLFHYYDKDFNNEADTPDNFQSRRPNTSFCFLDIRSPGLGDTAMYLCATSRDPGRETQYFGPGTRLLVL.